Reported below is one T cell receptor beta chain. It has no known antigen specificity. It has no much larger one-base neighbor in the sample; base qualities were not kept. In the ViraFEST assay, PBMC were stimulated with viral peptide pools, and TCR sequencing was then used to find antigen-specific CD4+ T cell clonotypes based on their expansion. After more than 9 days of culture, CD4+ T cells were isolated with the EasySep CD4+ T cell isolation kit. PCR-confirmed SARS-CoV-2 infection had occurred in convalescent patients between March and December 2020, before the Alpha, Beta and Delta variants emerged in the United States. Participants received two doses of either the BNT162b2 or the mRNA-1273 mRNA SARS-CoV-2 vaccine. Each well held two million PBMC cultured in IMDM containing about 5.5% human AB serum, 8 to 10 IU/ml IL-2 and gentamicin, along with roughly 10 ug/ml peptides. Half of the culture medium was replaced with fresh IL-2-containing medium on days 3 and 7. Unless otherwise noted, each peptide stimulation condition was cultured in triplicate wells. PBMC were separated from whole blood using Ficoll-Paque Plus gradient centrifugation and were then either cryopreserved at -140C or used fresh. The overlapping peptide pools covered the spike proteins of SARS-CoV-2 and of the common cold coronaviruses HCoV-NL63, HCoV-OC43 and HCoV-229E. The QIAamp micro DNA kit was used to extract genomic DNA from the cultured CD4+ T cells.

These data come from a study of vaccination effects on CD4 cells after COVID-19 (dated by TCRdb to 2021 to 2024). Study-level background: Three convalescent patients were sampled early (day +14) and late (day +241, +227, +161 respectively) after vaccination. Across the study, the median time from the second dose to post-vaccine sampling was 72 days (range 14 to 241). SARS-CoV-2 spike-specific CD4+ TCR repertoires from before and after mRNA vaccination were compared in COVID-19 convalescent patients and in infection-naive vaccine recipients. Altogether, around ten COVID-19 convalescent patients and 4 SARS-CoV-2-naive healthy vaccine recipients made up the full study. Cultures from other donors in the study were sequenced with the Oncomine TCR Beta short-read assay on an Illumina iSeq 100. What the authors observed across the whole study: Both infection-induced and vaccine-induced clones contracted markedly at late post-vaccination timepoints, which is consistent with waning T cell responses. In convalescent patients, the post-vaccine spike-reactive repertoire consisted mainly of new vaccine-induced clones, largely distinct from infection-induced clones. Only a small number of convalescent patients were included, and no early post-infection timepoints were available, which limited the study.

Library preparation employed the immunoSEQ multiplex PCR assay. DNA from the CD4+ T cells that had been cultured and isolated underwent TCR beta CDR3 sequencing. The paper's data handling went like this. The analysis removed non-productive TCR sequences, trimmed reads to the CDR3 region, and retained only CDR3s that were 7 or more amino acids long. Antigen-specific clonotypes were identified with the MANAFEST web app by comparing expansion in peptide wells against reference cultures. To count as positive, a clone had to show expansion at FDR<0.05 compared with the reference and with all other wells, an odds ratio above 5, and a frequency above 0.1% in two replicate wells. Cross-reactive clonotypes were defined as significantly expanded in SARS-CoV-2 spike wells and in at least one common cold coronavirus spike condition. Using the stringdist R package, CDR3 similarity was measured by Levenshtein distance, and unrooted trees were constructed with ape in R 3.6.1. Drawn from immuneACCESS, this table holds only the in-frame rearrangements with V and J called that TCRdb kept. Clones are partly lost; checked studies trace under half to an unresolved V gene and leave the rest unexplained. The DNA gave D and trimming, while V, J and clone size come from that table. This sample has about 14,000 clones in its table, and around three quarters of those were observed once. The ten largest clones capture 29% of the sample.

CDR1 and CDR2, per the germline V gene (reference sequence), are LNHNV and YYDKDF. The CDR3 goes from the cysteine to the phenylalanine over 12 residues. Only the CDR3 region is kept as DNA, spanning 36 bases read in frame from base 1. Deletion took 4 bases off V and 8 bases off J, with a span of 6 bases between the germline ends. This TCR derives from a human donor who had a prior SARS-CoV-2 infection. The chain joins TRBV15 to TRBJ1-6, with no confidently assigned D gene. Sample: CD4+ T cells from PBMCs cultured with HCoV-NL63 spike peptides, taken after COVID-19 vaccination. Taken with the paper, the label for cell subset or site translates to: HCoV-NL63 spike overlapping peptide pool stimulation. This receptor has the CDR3 CATSTSDSPLHF. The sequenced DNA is TGTGCCACCAGCACCAGTGATTCACCCCTCCACTTT.